The rows below give T cell receptor beta chains drawn from one sample of a study of cytomegalovirus exposure and HLA in healthy donors. Assay used: immunoSEQ multiplex PCR; TCRdb lists only in-frame clones, some missing. The profile shows about 130,000 clones, approximately 75% of them singletons. The sample was PBMCs. The source of these receptors is a man aged 30 to 39 in good health and CMV-seronegative. Both conserved end residues are part of each CDR3. D genes are given only for firm matches. Rows may omit the clone size; those that give it use once, few, many or a size class.

D | size | J | V | DNA | CDR3
. | . | TRBJ1-5 | TRBV27 | TGTGCCAGCAGTTTATTGGCCAGTCATAGCAATCAGCCCCAGCATTTT | CASSLLASHSNQPQHF
TRBD1 | . | TRBJ2-7 | TRBV28 | TGTGCCAGCAGTTTCGCGGGACAGGGGTTTTACGAGCAGTACTTC | CASSFAGQGFYEQYF
. | . | TRBJ1-2 | TRBV5-6 | TGTGCCAGCAGCTCAGGGGTGGGCTATGGCTACACCTTC | CASSSGVGYGYTF
. | . | TRBJ2-5 | TRBV14 | TGTGCCAGCAGGGCCCAAGAGACCCAGTACTTC | CASRAQETQYF
TRBD1 | . | TRBJ2-7 | TRBV11-1 | TGTGCCAGCAGCGAAGGGACAGGGGGCTCCTACGAGCAGTACTTC | CASSEGTGGSYEQYF
TRBD1 | . | TRBJ1-5 | TRBV27 | TGTGCCAGCAGGCTCATCGACAGGGCGAATCAGCCCCAGCATTTT | CASRLIDRANQPQHF
. | . | TRBJ1-2 | TRBV21-1 | TGTGCCAGCAGCAAAGTGGTGTCGACAGGGGACCCTAACTATGGCTACACCTTC | CASSKVVSTGDPNYGYTF
. | . | TRBJ2-5 | TRBV6-1 | TGTGCCAGCAGTGAAGCGAGGGAAGAGACCCAGTACTTC | CASSEAREETQYF
TRBD1 | . | TRBJ2-3 | TRBV28 | TGTGCCAGCAGTCCCAGGACAGGCCGGATGGTAGATACGCAGTATTTT | CASSPRTGRMVDTQYF
. | . | TRBJ1-4 | TRBV28 | TGTGCCAGCACCCCCTCGGGTGATGCAACTAATGAAAAACTGTTTTTT | CASTPSGDATNEKLFF
. | few | TRBJ2-3 | TRBV20-1 | TGCAGTGCTAGATTGGAGTTCGGACAGTATTTT | CSARLEFGQYF